This TCR beta chain is from a study of T cell responses to AZD1222 COVID-19 vaccine. The V gene's germline CDR1 is SGDLS and CDR2 YYNGEE. Between the trimmed V and J ends, which lost 0 bases and 15 bases, there was a span of 22 bases. This CDR3 spans 15 amino acids. Method: immunoSEQ multiplex PCR; TCRdb's copy keeps in-frame clones and lacks some. Here the sample spans 80,000 to 95,000 clones, about 91% being singletons. The sequence was collected from an adult in good health. The material was peripheral blood, obtained on day 0 of AZD1222 vaccination. This rearrangement joins TRBV9 to TRBJ2-1; D is possibly TRBD2 (6 bases). CDR3 protein: CASSVVGSFETSVFF. CDR3 in DNA: TGTGCCAGCAGCGTAGTGGGAAGTTTTGAGACTAGTGTGTTCTTC.